This TCR beta chain was recorded in a study of regulatory T cells in long-lasting Graves disease. For the study at large: Over 5 years on antithyroid drugs plus positive TSH receptor antibodies marked Graves' disease as persistent. Study-level findings and limits: TRBV28, TRBJ1-2 and TRBJ2-5 emerged as the favored segments in persistent disease. TCR diversity in persistent Graves' patients was below that of newly diagnosed ones.

To make TCR beta libraries, researchers used iRepertoire HTBI primers and Arm-PCR of CDR3 regions. TCRdb processed the multiplex PCR reads anew with MiXCR; each CDR3 protein has one entry. The table shows approximately 690,000 distinct CDR3 sequences, with about 32% occurring only once. Worth noting for this clonotype: The antigen is undetermined.

Time point reported: persistent/refractory GD, antithyroid drugs over 5 years with positive TRAb. The TCR library was made from RNA that had been extracted from PBMCs in TRIzol. Germline assignment: CDR1 LGHDT and CDR2 YNNKEL (reference sequence). V shed 6 bases and J shed 0 bases, with 12 bases lying between them. The CDR3 runs to 14 residues. The sample in question was peripheral blood mononuclear cells (PBMCs), obtained when the disease was refractory, from a patient treated with antithyroid drugs. The J gene is TRBJ2-7, the V gene TRBV3-1; D not resolved. This TCR came from a female donor with Graves disease. The CDR3 region is CASSRDSGSYEQYF. The CDR3 region has the DNA TGTGCCAGCAGTCGAGATTCAGGCTCCTACGAGCAGTACTTC.